This is a list of T cell receptor beta chains from one sample in a study of blood T cells in healthy people across ages. Via MiXCR, TCRdb re-called the 5' RACE reads, giving one row per CDR3 protein. The sample holds over a million distinct CDR3 sequences; 40% to 50% are singletons and the top ten take under 20%. Sequences were obtained from blood. The receptors come from a woman aged 55-69 years in good health. CDR3s include the opening cysteine and the closing phenylalanine or tryptophan. A D gene is named only where the DNA matches it firmly. Only some rows state a clone size, as once, few, many or a class for expanded clones.

V,size,D,J,CDR3,DNA
TRBV20-1,once,TRBD1,TRBJ2-7,CSALTGVTTYEQYF,TGCAGTGCACTTACAGGGGTAACGACATACGAGCAGTACTTC
TRBV7-9,-,TRBD1,TRBJ2-7,CASSPQTGITYNEQYF,TGTGCCAGCAGCCCCCAGACAGGGATCACCTACAATGAGCAGTACTTC
TRBV11-2,-,-,TRBJ1-1,CASSPNLNTEAFF,TGTGCCAGCAGCCCTAATTTGAACACTGAAGCTTTCTTT
TRBV4-1,-,-,TRBJ1-1,CASSKDQGNTEAFF,TGCGCCAGCAGCAAAGACCAAGGGAACACTGAAGCTTTCTTT
TRBV9,few,TRBD1,TRBJ2-5,CASSVRTGKSQETQYF,TGTGCCAGCAGCGTCCGGACAGGGAAGAGCCAAGAGACCCAGTACTTC
TRBV3-1,many,-,TRBJ2-7,CASSQDGGGYEQYF,TGTGCCAGCAGCCAAGATGGAGGGGGCTACGAGCAGTACTTC
TRBV7-2,-,-,TRBJ2-6,CASRQTGANVLTF,TGTGCCAGCAGACAAACTGGGGCCAACGTCCTGACTTTC
TRBV6-5,-,TRBD2,TRBJ2-3,CASSYMSGRADTQYF,TGTGCCAGCAGTTACATGAGCGGGAGGGCAGATACGCAGTATTTT
TRBV5-1,-,TRBD2,TRBJ2-1,CASSLDSGGTHYEQFF,TGCGCCAGCAGCTTGGATAGCGGGGGGACACATTATGAGCAGTTCTTC
TRBV2,-,-,TRBJ1-2,CASKSGQDLYGYTF,TGTGCCAGCAAATCCGGACAAGACCTCTATGGCTACACCTTC
TRBV6-2/TRBV6-3,-,-,TRBJ2-7,CASRIKGYEQYF,TGTGCCAGCAGGATTAAGGGCTACGAGCAGTACTTC
TRBV11-2,once,TRBD1,TRBJ2-3,CANTPGQGAADTQYF,TGTGCCAACACCCCTGGACAGGGGGCAGCAGATACGCAGTATTTT
TRBV15,-,-,TRBJ2-5,CATSNSEHEQYF,TGTGCCACCAGCAACAGCGAGCATGAGCAGTACTTC
TRBV7-2,few,-,TRBJ2-1,CASSLGQHNEQFF,TGTGCCAGCAGCTTAGGGCAGCACAATGAGCAGTTCTTC
TRBV6-6,few,TRBD1,TRBJ1-5,CASRPDRGVQPQHF,TGTGCCAGCAGACCGGACAGGGGGGTGCAGCCCCAGCATTTT
TRBV10-3,-,-,TRBJ2-7,CAISGGGSARASYEQYF,TGTGCCATCTCAGGGGGGGGGAGCGCTCGAGCTTCCTACGAGCAGTACTTC
TRBV7-9,-,-,TRBJ1-4,CASSAAGASEKLFF,TGTGCCAGCAGCGCGGCGGGCGCGAGTGAAAAACTGTTTTTT
TRBV18,few,TRBD2,TRBJ2-1,CASSPSLAVPYNEQFF,TGTGCCAGCTCACCAAGCCTAGCGGTGCCCTACAATGAGCAGTTCTTC
TRBV20-1,-,TRBD2,TRBJ2-3,CSAGSGNTDTQYF,TGCAGTGCTGGCAGCGGGAACACAGATACGCAGTATTTT
TRBV2,-,TRBD1,TRBJ2-5,CATRQGALETQYF,TGTGCCACCAGACAGGGGGCATTGGAGACCCAGTACTTC
TRBV5-1,-,-,TRBJ2-1,CASAPRVAGYNEQFF,TGCGCCAGCGCACCGAGGGTGGCAGGGTACAATGAGCAGTTCTTC
TRBV28,few,-,TRBJ2-5,CASKGRTIQETQYF,TGTGCCAGCAAGGGGCGTACTATCCAAGAGACCCAGTACTTC
TRBV20-1,-,-,TRBJ2-1,CSARGRDLWTRRQFF,TGCAGTGCTAGAGGCCGGGACCTGTGGACACGACGGCAGTTCTTC
TRBV7-6,-,-,TRBJ2-3,CASSLRQGGLSDTQYF,TGTGCCAGCAGCTTACGGCAGGGGGGTTTATCAGATACGCAGTATTTT
TRBV27,-,-,TRBJ2-1,CASSWVGNEQFF,TGTGCCAGCAGCTGGGTCGGTAATGAGCAGTTCTTC
TRBV11-2,few,-,TRBJ2-3,CASSPIGSTDTQYF,TGTGCCAGCAGCCCGATAGGTAGCACAGATACGCAGTATTTT
TRBV27,-,-,TRBJ1-6,CASRNWGSPLHF,TGTGCCAGCAGGAATTGGGGTTCACCCCTCCACTTT
TRBV12-3/TRBV12-4,-,-,TRBJ2-4,CASSYQKGGQPDPLAKNIQYF,TGTGCCAGCAGTTACCAAAAGGGTGGACAGCCGGATCCCTTAGCCAAAAACATTCAGTACTTC
TRBV20-1,-,TRBD2,TRBJ2-3,CSAPGGLALGGTQYF,TGCAGTGCCCCGGGGGGACTAGCTTTAGGGGGTACGCAGTATTTT
TRBV3-1,few,-,TRBJ2-1,CASSQGGANEQFF,TGTGCCAGCAGCCAAGGGGGGGCGAATGAGCAGTTCTTC
TRBV27,many,-,TRBJ1-5,CASSQRGNQPQHF,TGTGCCAGCAGCCAGAGGGGAAATCAGCCCCAGCATTTT
TRBV20-1,few,-,TRBJ1-4,CSGLGGNEKLFF,TGCAGTGGTCTAGGTGGTAATGAAAAACTGTTTTTT
TRBV30,-,TRBD1,TRBJ2-7,CAWTRDRSCEQYF,TGTGCCTGGACCCGGGACAGGTCGTGCGAGCAGTACTTC
TRBV27,-,-,TRBJ2-3,CASRQLGITDTQYF,TGTGCCAGCAGGCAACTAGGGATCACAGATACGCAGTATTTT
TRBV5-1,-,-,TRBJ2-1,CASKLDNEQFF,TGCGCCAGCAAACTAGACAATGAGCAGTTCTTC
TRBV20-1,few,TRBD1,TRBJ2-7,CSASRGGRPYEQYF,TGCAGTGCAAGCCGAGGGGGCCGGCCCTACGAGCAGTACTTC
TRBV2,-,-,TRBJ2-4,CASIFVGLAKNIQYF,TGTGCCAGCATTTTCGTGGGACTAGCCAAAAACATTCAGTACTTC
TRBV12-3/TRBV12-4,few,-,TRBJ1-2,CASKTPTAGYTF,TGTGCCAGCAAGACCCCGACGGCTGGCTACACCTTC
TRBV5-1,few,-,TRBJ2-5,CASSLAPTSQETQYF,TGCGCCAGCAGCTTGGCCCCCACTAGCCAAGAGACCCAGTACTTC
TRBV5-4,-,TRBD2,TRBJ2-7,CASSLIAGETEQYF,TGTGCCAGCAGCTTAATAGCGGGAGAGACCGAGCAGTACTTC
TRBV20-1,-,TRBD2,TRBJ2-1,CSARAPTSGRQPYEQFF,TGCAGTGCTAGAGCCCCGACTAGCGGGAGGCAACCCTACGAGCAGTTCTTC
TRBV3-1,-,-,TRBJ1-2,CASSQDPGPNHGYTF,TGTGCCAGCAGCCAAGATCCGGGGCCAAACCATGGCTACACCTTC
TRBV20-1,few,-,TRBJ2-7,CSARQDGYEQYF,TGCAGTGCTAGACAGGACGGCTACGAGCAGTACTTC
TRBV20-1,-,-,TRBJ2-3,CSARDPYPTDTQYF,TGCAGTGCTAGAGATCCATATCCCACAGATACGCAGTATTTT
TRBV29-1,-,-,TRBJ1-2,CSVEGGSSNYGYTF,TGCAGCGTTGAGGGGGGCAGTTCTAACTATGGCTACACCTTC
TRBV2,many,-,TRBJ2-5,CASTLTQWETQYF,TGTGCCAGCACTCTCACGCAATGGGAGACCCAGTACTTC
TRBV2,-,-,TRBJ2-7,CASSELIAVTYEQYF,TGTGCCAGCAGTGAATTAATAGCGGTTACCTACGAGCAGTACTTC
TRBV7-9,-,TRBD2,TRBJ2-1,CASSLETGTSSGNEQFF,TGTGCCAGCAGCCTGGAGACCGGGACTAGCTCTGGCAATGAGCAGTTCTTC
TRBV10-3,-,-,TRBJ2-5,CAISESGKPQETQYF,TGTGCCATCAGTGAGTCAGGGAAACCCCAAGAGACCCAGTACTTC